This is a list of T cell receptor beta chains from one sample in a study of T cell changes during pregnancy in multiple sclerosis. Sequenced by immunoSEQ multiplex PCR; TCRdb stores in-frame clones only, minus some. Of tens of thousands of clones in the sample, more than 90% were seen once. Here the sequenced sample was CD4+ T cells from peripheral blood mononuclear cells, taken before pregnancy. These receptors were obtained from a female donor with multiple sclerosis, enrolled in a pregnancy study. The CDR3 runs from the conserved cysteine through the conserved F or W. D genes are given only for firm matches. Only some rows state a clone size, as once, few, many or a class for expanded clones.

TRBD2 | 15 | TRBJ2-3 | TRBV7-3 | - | CASSSGTSFPDTQYF | TGTGCCAGCAGTTCCGGGACTAGCTTCCCAGATACGCAGTATTTT
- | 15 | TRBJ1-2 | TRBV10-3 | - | CAISAVEGGDYGYTF | TGTGCCATCAGTGCGGTGGAAGGCGGCGACTATGGCTACACCTTC
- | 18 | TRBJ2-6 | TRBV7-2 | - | CASSKQGGPPSGANVLTF | TGTGCCAGCAGCAAACAGGGGGGGCCCCCCTCTGGGGCCAACGTCCTGACTTTC
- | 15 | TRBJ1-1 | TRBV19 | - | CASTPGVLANTEAFF | TGTGCCAGTACCCCGGGGGTACTAGCGAACACTGAAGCTTTCTTT
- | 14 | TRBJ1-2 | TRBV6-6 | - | CASSYQTEVYGYTF | TGTGCCAGCAGTTATCAGACAGAGGTCTATGGCTACACCTTC
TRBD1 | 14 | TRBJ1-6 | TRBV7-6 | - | CASSLRTGDSPLHF | TGTGCCAGCAGCTTGAGGACAGGGGATTCACCCCTCCACTTT
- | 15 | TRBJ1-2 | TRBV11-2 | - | CASSLVPGGNYGYTF | TGTGCCAGCAGCTTAGTTCCGGGAGGGAACTATGGCTACACCTTC
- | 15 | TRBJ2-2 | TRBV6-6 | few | CASSWDSANTGELFF | TGTGCCAGCAGTTGGGACTCCGCGAACACCGGGGAGCTGTTTTTT
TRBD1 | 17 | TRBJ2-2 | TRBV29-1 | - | CSVISGTGPSNTGELFF | TGCAGCGTGATCTCCGGGACAGGGCCTTCGAACACCGGGGAGCTGTTTTTT
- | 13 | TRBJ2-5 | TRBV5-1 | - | CASSISLQETQYF | TGCGCCAGCAGCATTAGTCTCCAAGAGACCCAGTACTTC
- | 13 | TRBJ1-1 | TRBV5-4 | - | CASSTRQATEAFF | TGTGCCAGCAGCACCCGACAGGCCACTGAAGCTTTCTTT
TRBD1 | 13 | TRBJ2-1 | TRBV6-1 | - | CASRKDRGNEQFF | TGTGCCAGCAGAAAGGACAGGGGGAATGAGCAGTTCTTC
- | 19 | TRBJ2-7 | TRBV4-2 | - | CASSRGRGFQRFPSYEQYF | TGTGCCAGCAGCCGTGGGAGGGGGTTTCAGAGATTCCCTTCCTACGAGCAGTACTTC
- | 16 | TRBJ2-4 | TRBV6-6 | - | CASSYSKWGKGDIQYF | TGTGCCAGCAGTTACTCGAAATGGGGCAAGGGGGACATTCAGTACTTC
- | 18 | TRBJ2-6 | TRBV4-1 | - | CASSPRTGGGSGANVLTF | TGCGCCAGCAGCCCCCGGACGGGGGGCGGATCTGGGGCCAACGTCCTGACTTTC
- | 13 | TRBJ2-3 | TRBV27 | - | CAMRTSSTDTQYF | TGTGCCATGCGCACTTCTAGCACAGATACGCAGTATTTT
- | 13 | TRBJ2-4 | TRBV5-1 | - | CASSLVAGNIQYF | TGCGCCAGCAGCTTGGTCGCGGGAAACATTCAGTACTTC
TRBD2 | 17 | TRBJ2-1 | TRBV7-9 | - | CASSRFGRGGSYNEQFF | TGTGCCAGCAGCCGATTCGGTCGGGGGGGCTCCTACAATGAGCAGTTCTTC
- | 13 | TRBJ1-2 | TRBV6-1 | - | CASSELTVYGYTF | TGTGCCAGCAGTGAACTGACAGTTTATGGCTACACCTTC
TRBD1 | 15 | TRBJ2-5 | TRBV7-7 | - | CASTPGQGRRETQYF | TGTGCCAGCACCCCCGGACAGGGGAGGCGGGAGACCCAGTACTTC
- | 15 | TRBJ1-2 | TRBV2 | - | CASSEGPGQHYGYTF | TGTGCCAGCAGTGAAGGCCCCGGACAGCACTATGGCTACACCTTC
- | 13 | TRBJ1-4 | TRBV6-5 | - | CATGRATNEKLFF | TGTGCCACCGGGCGGGCAACTAATGAAAAACTGTTTTTT
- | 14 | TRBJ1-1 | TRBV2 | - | CASGNFRGRGEAFF | TGTGCCAGCGGTAATTTCAGGGGCAGAGGTGAAGCTTTCTTT
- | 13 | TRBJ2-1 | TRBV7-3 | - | CASSLGGAGEQFF | TGTGCCAGCAGCTTAGGGGGGGCGGGTGAGCAGTTCTTC
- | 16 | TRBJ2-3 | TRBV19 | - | CASSRGQFGSTDTQYF | TGTGCCAGTAGTAGAGGACAGTTCGGTAGCACAGATACGCAGTATTTT
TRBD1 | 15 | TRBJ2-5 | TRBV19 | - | CASADTGGVLKTQYF | TGTGCCAGTGCTGACACAGGGGGAGTTTTGAAGACCCAGTACTTC
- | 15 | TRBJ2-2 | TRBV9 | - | CASNAGGQNTGELFF | TGTGCCAGCAACGCAGGCGGACAGAACACCGGGGAGCTGTTTTTT
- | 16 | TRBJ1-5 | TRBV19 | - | CASSGRRGVGNQPQHF | TGTGCCAGTTCCGGTAGACGGGGGGTGGGCAATCAGCCCCAGCATTTT
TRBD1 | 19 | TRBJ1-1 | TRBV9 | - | CASSVASQGAAGDNTEAFF | TGTGCCAGCAGCGTAGCTTCTCAGGGGGCGGCAGGGGATAATACTGAAGCTTTCTTT
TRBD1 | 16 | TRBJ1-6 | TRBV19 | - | CASSKDQGAGNSPLHF | TGTGCCAGTAGCAAAGACCAGGGGGCAGGTAATTCACCCCTCCACTTT
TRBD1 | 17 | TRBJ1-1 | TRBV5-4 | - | CASSLEGGQFMNTEAFF | TGTGCCAGCAGCTTGGAAGGGGGACAGTTTATGAACACTGAAGCTTTCTTT
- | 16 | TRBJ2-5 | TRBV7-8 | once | CASSGQGNRAAETQYF | TGTGCCAGCAGCGGGCAAGGTAACAGGGCGGCGGAGACCCAGTACTTC
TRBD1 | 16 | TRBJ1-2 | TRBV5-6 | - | CASSHGTGSLDYGYTF | TGTGCCAGCAGCCACGGGACAGGGAGTTTGGACTATGGCTACACCTTC
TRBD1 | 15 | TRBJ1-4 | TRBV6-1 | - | CASSGQGTGGIDMFF | TGTGCCAGCAGTGGCCAGGGGACAGGCGGGATTGATATGTTTTTT
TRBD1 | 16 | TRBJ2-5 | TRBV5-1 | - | CASSLSPTGAGETQYF | TGCGCCAGCAGCTTATCTCCGACAGGGGCAGGGGAGACCCAGTACTTC
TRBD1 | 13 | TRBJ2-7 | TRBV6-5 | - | CASSTYRGNEQYF | TGTGCCAGCAGTACTTACAGGGGCAACGAGCAGTACTTC
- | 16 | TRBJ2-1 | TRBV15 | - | CATERGGGRVGNEQFF | TGTGCCACCGAAAGGGGGGGCGGGAGAGTTGGCAATGAGCAGTTCTTC
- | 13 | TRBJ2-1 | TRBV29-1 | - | CSVVPRKGNEQFF | TGCAGCGTTGTCCCCCGGAAGGGGAATGAGCAGTTCTTC
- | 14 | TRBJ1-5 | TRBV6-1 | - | CASSEAGWNQPQHF | TGTGCCAGCAGTGAGGCAGGTTGGAATCAGCCCCAGCATTTT
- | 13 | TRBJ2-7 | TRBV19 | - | CASSMVLLYEQYF | TGTGCCAGTAGTATGGTTCTACTCTACGAGCAGTACTTC
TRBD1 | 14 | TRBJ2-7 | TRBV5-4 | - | CASSSGQGAYEQYF | TGTGCCAGCAGCTCCGGACAGGGGGCCTACGAGCAGTACTTC
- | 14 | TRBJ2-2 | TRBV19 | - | CASSITGTTGELFF | TGTGCCAGTAGTATCACAGGGACCACCGGGGAGCTGTTTTTT
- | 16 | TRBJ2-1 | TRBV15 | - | CATSRDSGVAYNEQFF | TGTGCCACCAGCAGAGATTCAGGGGTTGCGTACAATGAGCAGTTCTTC
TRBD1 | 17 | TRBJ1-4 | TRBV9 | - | CASSVTGGPPANEKLFF | TGTGCCAGCAGCGTGACAGGGGGCCCTCCAGCTAATGAAAAACTGTTTTTT
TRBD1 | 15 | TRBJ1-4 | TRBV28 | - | CASRGQGGPNEKLFF | TGTGCCAGCAGGGGACAGGGTGGCCCTAATGAAAAACTGTTTTTT
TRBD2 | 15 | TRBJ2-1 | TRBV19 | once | CASSIVASGSSEQFF | TGTGCCAGTAGTATAGTTGCTAGCGGGAGTAGTGAGCAGTTCTTC
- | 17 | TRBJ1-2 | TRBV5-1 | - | CASRASDLGRGDYGYTF | TGCGCCAGCAGGGCCTCAGACCTGGGGAGGGGGGACTATGGCTACACCTTC
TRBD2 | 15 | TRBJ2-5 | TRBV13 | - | CASSSTAGGKETQYF | TGTGCCAGCAGCTCAACAGCGGGGGGGAAAGAGACCCAGTACTTC
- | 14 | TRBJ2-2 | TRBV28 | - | CASSLFLFTGELFF | TGTGCCAGCAGTTTATTTCTATTCACCGGGGAGCTGTTTTTT
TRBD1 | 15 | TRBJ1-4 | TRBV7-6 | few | CASSLGGGGGEKLFF | TGTGCCAGCAGCTTAGGCGGAGGGGGCGGTGAAAAACTGTTTTTT
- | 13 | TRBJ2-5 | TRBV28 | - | CASSFSFQETQYF | TGTGCCAGCAGTTTCTCTTTCCAAGAGACCCAGTACTTC